This T cell receptor (beta chain) was captured in a study of beta chain features in type 1 diabetes. General study findings and limits: There was a moderate but significant shortening of TCRB CDR3s in all four CD4+ subsets of Type 1 diabetes patients.

Every single donor gave one heparinised blood draw, and these averaged about 120 mL. Only a few counts were recorded for this clone. Its antigen is unknown. The sequenced template was cDNA made from the entire isolated RNA. Measured with immunoSEQ multiplex PCR; TCRdb has only the in-frame clones, and not every one. This sample carries 200,000 to 250,000 clones, about 10% of them seen once, and the ten largest clones take approximately 0.03%. Sequencing input: naive CD4+ T cells from blood. The receptor was derived from a woman in her late teens or twenties in good health.

In DNA form, the CDR3 reads TGTGCCAGCAGAAACAGGGTTGGCACAGATACGCAGTATTTT. Its translation: CASRNRVGTDTQYF. J is TRBJ2-3 and V is TRBV6-5; TRBD1 is a possible D gene (6 bases). Per germline, CDR1 MNHEY and CDR2 SVGAGI. This CDR3 region has 14 residues. The V gene lost 6 bases and the J gene lost 1 base, with 11 bases spanning the gap.